The entry below gives a single T cell receptor (beta chain) sequence along with its context. This entry comes from a study of control samples from healthy donors and cancer patients. Only in-frame clones appear in the TCRdb table, and some are missing; sequencing was by immunoSEQ multiplex PCR. The sample carries fewer than 150,000 clones, approximately 90% recorded once. V trimming: 5 bases; J trimming: 3 bases; junction bases outside the gene matches: 4. CDR3 length equals 13 residues. Looked up from germline, CDR1 is SGHAT and CDR2 is FQDESV (reference sequence). Sequenced material: blood. This receptor was identified in a young man in good health. The chain links TRBV11-1 to TRBJ2-7, with 7 bases identical to TRBD1. The CDR3 here is CASSPGQNYEQYV. DNA for the CDR3: TGTGCCAGCAGCCCGGGACAGAACTACGAGCAGTACGTC.